Below, 18 T cell receptor beta chains from the same sample are listed, as sequenced in a study of neurological immune-mediated disorders (dated by TCRdb to the late 2010s). Library construction relied on 5' RACE. The reads were generated on an Illumina HiSeq 2500. The public sequencing data were trimmed at Q25 with fastp and processed into clonotypes with MiXCR by TCRdb, which kept only in-frame beta chains. Rows with one shared CDR3 protein collapse into an entry with the most common genes and DNA. This sample gives around 46,000 distinct CDR3 sequences in total; less than 2% of them show up just once. The ten biggest clones cover 2.2% of the sample. Sequencing input: PBMCs. All receptors derive from a woman aged 40 to 55 with multiple sclerosis.

This clonotype was counted ten times or more. The chain employs TRBV5-1 and TRBJ1-6; D may be TRBD1 (5 bases). V was pared by 4 bases and J by 9 bases, with 17 bases between. CDR1 is SGHRS and CDR2 is YFSETQ in the germline V gene. The CDR3 runs 15 residues. The CDR3 sequence is CASSLDGPGGSPLHF. CDR3 DNA: TGCGCCAGCAGCCTCGACGGCCCGGGGGGTTCACCCCTCCACTTT.

This clonotype was recorded many times. V and J are TRBV5-1 and TRBJ1-1, with a weak D call TRBD1 (5 bases). CDR1 is SGHRS and CDR2 is YFSETQ in the germline V gene. This CDR3 is built from 14 residues. Trimming stripped 2 bases from V and 1 base from J, with 9 bases between. The chain's CDR3 is CASSFSTGNTEAFF. The CDR3 coding sequence is TGCGCCAGCAGCTTTAGTACAGGGAACACTGAAGCTTTCTTT.

This clonotype has a count of ten or more. The chain couples TRBV20-1 to TRBJ1-1; D possibly corresponds to TRBD1 (6 bases). V dropped 3 bases and J dropped 4 bases, with 12 bases sitting between them. Germline V gene sequence: CDR1 DFQATT, CDR2 SNEGSKA (reference sequence). This CDR3 is built from 13 residues. Written as DNA, the CDR3 is TGCAGTGCTAGTCGGGGGGCCTCCACTGAAGCTTTCTTT. Amino acids: CSASRGASTEAFF.

This clonotype was counted ten times or more. The chain has TRBV5-6 and TRBJ2-2, with D maybe TRBD2 (5 bases). This CDR3 is 13 amino acids long. Between the trimmed V and J ends, which lost 4 bases and 6 bases, there was a span of 10 bases. Germline CDR1 SGHDT, CDR2 YYEEEE. The CDR3 loop reads CASSTRDSGELFF. DNA of the CDR3: TGTGCCAGCAGCACTAGGGATTCCGGGGAGCTGTTTTTT.

This clonotype occurred many times. The chain joins TRBV2 to TRBJ2-1; D remains unclear. V gave up 8 bases and J gave up 9 bases, with 8 bases separating them. The germline gives CDR1 SNHLY, CDR2 FYNNEI. The CDR3 sequence is 10 residues long. Here the CDR3 DNA reads TGTGCCAGCCCCACCGGTGAGCAGTTCTTC. The encoded protein is CASPTGEQFF.

Ten or more counts support this clonotype. V usage is TRBV5-1 and J usage is TRBJ1-3; no definite D call. This CDR3 region has 15 residues. In germline, CDR1 is SGHRS, CDR2 YFSETQ. The V end was cut by 3 bases, the J end by 1 base, with 11 bases between. CDR3 sequence reads: CASSSNHLSGNTIYF. DNA of the CDR3: TGCGCCAGCAGCTCGAATCACCTTTCTGGAAACACCATATATTTT. The variable domain in full, with the rest retrieved from reference TRBV5-1 and TRBJ1-3, is KAGVTQTPRYLIKTRGQQVTLSCSPISGHRSVSWYQQTPGQGLQFLFEYFSETQRNKGNFPGRFSGRQFSNSRSEMNVSTLELGDSALYLCASSSNHLSGNTIYFGEGSWLTVV.

This clonotype has ten or more counts. This rearrangement joins TRBV12-3 or TRBV12-4 to TRBJ2-1; D remains ambiguous. This CDR3 comprises 13 residues. The V end lost 3 bases, the J end lost 6 bases, and 9 bases lay between the germline ends. The CDR3 sequence is CASSFWQPNEQFF. CDR3 nucleotides: TGTGCCAGCAGTTTCTGGCAGCCCAATGAGCAGTTCTTC.

This clonotype appeared many times. The chain carries TRBV5-1 and TRBJ2-5; D gene unclear. The V gene lost 1 base and the J gene lost 5 bases, with 3 bases spanning the gap. The CDR3 is 11 residues long. Germline values: CDR1 SGHRS, CDR2 YFSETQ. In nucleotides, the CDR3 is TGCGCCAGCAGCTTGTGGGAGACCCAGTACTTC. It is translated as CASSLWETQYF. The whole variable domain, remainder taken from reference TRBV5-1 and TRBJ2-5, is KAGVTQTPRYLIKTRGQQVTLSCSPISGHRSVSWYQQTPGQGLQFLFEYFSETQRNKGNFPGRFSGRQFSNSRSEMNVSTLELGDSALYLCASSLWETQYFGPGTRLLVL.

This clonotype was seen at least ten times. The chain combines TRBV11-3 with TRBJ2-1, with 11 bases identical to TRBD2. The CDR3 runs 13 residues. The ends lost 4 bases at V and 10 bases at J; junction bases unmatched: 3. Germline V CDR1 and CDR2: SGHNT, YENEEA. CDR3 region: CASSSLAGEEQFF. The CDR3 coding sequence is TGTGCCAGCAGCTCACTAGCGGGGGAGGAGCAGTTCTTC.

Many counts were recorded for this clonotype. This chain uses TRBV30 with TRBJ1-1, with TRBD1 as a possible D gene (5 bases). CDR1 GTSNPN and CDR2 SVGIG come from the germline V gene (reference sequence). The V and J ends lost 0 bases and 5 bases respectively, with 10 bases between them. The CDR3 sequence is 13 residues long. The CDR3, as DNA: TGTGCCTGGAGTGTAATGGGGGGGACTGAAGCTTTCTTT. Translation: CAWSVMGGTEAFF.

This clonotype has ten or more counts. The chain couples TRBV20-1 to TRBJ1-1; TRBD1 aligns across 7 bases. The CDR3 sequence is 14 residues long. V shed 3 bases, J shed 6 bases, and the junction held 10 bases outside the gene matches. Germline CDR1 DFQATT, CDR2 SNEGSKA (reference sequence). In nucleotides, the CDR3 is TGCAGTGCTAGGGGGGAACAGGGGTTGGCTGAAGCTTTCTTT. It translates to CSARGEQGLAEAFF.

This clonotype was seen ten or more times. The genes are TRBV5-1 and TRBJ2-1; 8 bases are shared with TRBD1. Losses at the gene ends were 4 bases for V and 3 bases for J; bases not matched to a gene: 3. The CDR3 runs to 14 residues. CDR1 is SGHRS, CDR2 YFSETQ, per germline. CDR3 loop: CASSQGQGYNEQFF. For the CDR3, the DNA is TGCGCCAGCAGCCAAGGACAGGGCTACAATGAGCAGTTCTTC.

In this sample, this clonotype turned up many times. J is TRBJ1-2 and V is TRBV3-1; D not resolved. This CDR3 is built from 15 residues. Germline CDR1 reads LGHDT; CDR2 reads YNNKEL (reference sequence). Trimming took 1 base from V and 6 from J, leaving 15 bases between them. The CDR3 spells CASSQGRLGLDGYTF. CDR3 sequence (DNA): TGTGCCAGCAGCCAAGGACGACTGGGCTTGGATGGCTACACCTTC.

This clonotype appeared many times. Here the CDR3 DNA reads TGTGCCAGCAGCCTCGGGGTAAAGCAGTACTTC. Encoded protein: CASSLGVKQYF. The V gene is TRBV12-3 or TRBV12-4, the J gene TRBJ2-7; the D gene is possibly TRBD2 (5 bases). The CDR3 totals 11 residues. Trimming shortened V by 6 bases and J by 8 bases, and 11 bases separated the two germline ends.

This clonotype was recorded at least ten times. CDR3 residues: CASRPELPGDTQYF. The DNA of the CDR3 is TGCGCCAGCAGGCCTGAACTGCCGGGCGATACGCAGTATTTT. V and J are TRBV5-1 and TRBJ2-3; the D is unclear. V was pared by 5 bases and J by 6 bases, with 16 bases between. This CDR3 is 14 amino acids long. In germline, CDR1 is SGHRS, CDR2 YFSETQ.

This clonotype appeared many times. The genes are TRBV7-2 and TRBJ2-3, with D maybe TRBD1 (5 bases). Germline-derived CDR1 and CDR2 are SGHTA and FQGNSA. CDR3 size: 14 residues. The V end was cut by 5 bases, the J end by 2 bases, with 11 bases between. Here the CDR3 reads CASSLLGVTDTQYF. CDR3 nucleotide sequence: TGTGCCAGCAGCCTCTTAGGGGTCACAGATACGCAGTATTTT.

This clonotype was found many times. This rearrangement joins TRBV7-9 to TRBJ1-4; a possible D gene is TRBD1 (5 bases). The CDR3 runs 14 residues. Trimming took 6 bases from V and 8 from J, leaving 16 bases between them. The germline CDR1 and CDR2 sequences are SEHNR and FQNEAQ (reference sequence). CDR3 amino acids: CASSTSGSEEKLFF. CDR3 DNA sequence: TGTGCCAGCAGTACGTCAGGGTCCGAGGAAAAACTGTTTTTT. Drawing the rest from reference TRBV7-9 and TRBJ1-4, the complete variable domain is DTGVSQNPRHKITKRGQNVTFRCDPISEHNRLYWYRQTLGQGPEFLTYFQNEAQLEKSRLLSDRFSAERPKGSFSTLEIQRTEQGDSAMYLCASSTSGSEEKLFFGSGTQLSVL.

This clonotype was seen repeatedly, ten times or more. The chain employs TRBV24-1 and TRBJ1-2; D unclear. Per germline, CDR1 KGHDR and CDR2 SFDVKD. Trimming took 6 bases from V and 6 from J, leaving 10 bases between them. The CDR3 spans 12 residues. Here the CDR3 DNA reads TGTGCCACCAGTTCCTACAGCGATGGCTACACCTTC. Protein: CATSSYSDGYTF.